Below are 29 T cell receptor beta chains sequenced from a single sample in a study of blood T cell repertoires in COVID-19. Sequencing used immunoSEQ multiplex PCR; TCRdb keeps in-frame clones, though not all of them. In the table there are roughly 300,000 clones, about 84% of which are singletons. Sequencing was done on a sample of peripheral blood. These TCRs come from a woman aged 45-65 years with acute or convalescent COVID-19.

The chain combines TRBV5-1 with TRBJ1-1; a possible D gene is TRBD1 (6 bases). V shed 1 base and J shed 0 bases, with 13 bases lying between them. The CDR3 consists of 16 residues. CDR1 is SGHRS, CDR2 YFSETQ, per germline. The CDR3 DNA reads as TGCGCCAGCAGCTTGACAGGGTCTAGTATGAACACTGAAGCTTTCTTT. Translating it yields CASSLTGSSMNTEAFF.

The chain is built from TRBV5-6 and TRBJ1-3, with D possibly TRBD1 on 5 matching bases. CDR1 and CDR2 from the germline V gene are SGHDT and YYEEEE. The CDR3 is 14 residues long. Trimming left V 5 bases short and J 0 bases short, with 9 bases between. The CDR3 bases are TGTGCCAGCAGTCTCGGGGGCTCTGGAAACACCATATATTTT. Protein: CASSLGGSGNTIYF.

The chain is built from TRBV4-1 and TRBJ1-5; 7 bases align to TRBD1. The V segment lost 1 base and the J segment 3 bases; nucleotides outside the gene matches: 9. The germline CDR1 and CDR2 sequences are MGHRA and YSYEKL. The CDR3 has 17 residues. The CDR3 DNA follows: TGCGCCAGCAGCCAAGTAAGGACAGGACCCGACAATCAGCCCCAGCATTTT. Its translation: CASSQVRTGPDNQPQHF.

The chain couples TRBV6-6 to TRBJ1-5, with a tentative D call TRBD1 (5 bases). This CDR3 has 15 residues. Between the trimmed V and J ends, which lost 5 bases and 7 bases, there was a span of 18 bases. Germline V gives CDR1 MNHNY, CDR2 SVGAGI (reference sequence). The CDR3 protein is CASSRLVGAGQPQHF. CDR3 coding DNA: TGTGCCAGCAGTAGACTCGTCGGGGCGGGACAGCCCCAGCATTTT.

On this clone: The same CDR3 also results from other DNA sequences found in this sample. The CDR3 region is CASSWTSGSTDTQYF. DNA of the CDR3: TGCGCCAGCAGCTGGACTAGCGGTAGCACAGATACGCAGTATTTT. The V and J genes are TRBV5-1 and TRBJ2-3, with 10 bases matching TRBD2. Trimming removed 3 bases from V and 0 bases from J; junction bases left unmatched: 1. The CDR3 length is 15 residues. The V gene's germline CDR1 is SGHRS and CDR2 YFSETQ.

The V call is TRBV9, the J call TRBJ2-7, with TRBD2 matching 7 bases. V dropped 0 bases and J dropped 0; count of bases not matched to a gene: 6. The CDR3 consists of 16 residues. Germline V lookup: CDR1 SGDLS, CDR2 YYNGEE. This chain's CDR3 is CASSVGGGSLSYEQYF. CDR3 nucleotide sequence: TGTGCCAGCAGCGTAGGCGGCGGGAGCCTCTCCTACGAGCAGTACTTC.

The genes are TRBV4-1 and TRBJ2-3; 8 bases are shared with TRBD2. The germline CDR1 and CDR2 sequences are MGHRA and YSYEKL. The CDR3 spans 17 residues. The V segment lost 1 base and the J segment 6 bases; nucleotides outside the gene matches: 12. Written as DNA, the CDR3 is TGCGCCAGCAGCCAAGTATTTGGTAGCGGGAATTTGGATACGCAGTATTTT. The encoded protein is CASSQVFGSGNLDTQYF.

The chain couples TRBV28 to TRBJ2-7, with 7 bases fitting TRBD1. The length of the CDR3 is 14 residues. CDR1 MDHEN and CDR2 SYDVKM come from the germline V gene. V was pared by 8 bases and J by 2 bases, with 9 bases of the junction left unmatched. The CDR3 DNA reads TGTGCCAGCGGGTCAGGGGGTCATCCCTACGAGCAGTACTTC. Its translation: CASGSGGHPYEQYF.

V gene TRBV5-1 combines with J gene TRBJ2-7; unclear D gene. Germline lookup yields CDR1 SGHRS and CDR2 YFSETQ. The length of the CDR3 is 13 residues. Trimming shortened V by 0 bases and J by 4 bases, and 8 bases separated the two germline ends. CDR3 DNA: TGCGCCAGCAGCTTGGTGGCGAGGTACGAGCAGTACTTC. It specifies CASSLVARYEQYF.

This rearrangement joins TRBV27 to TRBJ2-7, with 9 bases lining up with TRBD1. The V segment lost 5 bases and the J segment 1 base; nucleotides outside the gene matches: 12. Germline V CDR1 and CDR2: MNHEY, SMNVEV (reference sequence). The CDR3 extends over 17 amino acids. CDR3 amino acids: CASSPGTGIRRSYEQYF. CDR3 bases: TGTGCCAGCAGTCCCGGGACAGGGATTCGGAGGTCCTACGAGCAGTACTTC.

V usage is TRBV5-1 and J usage is TRBJ1-1; D remains unclear. From germline, CDR1 is SGHRS and CDR2 YFSETQ. V lost 6 bases and J lost 4, with 16 bases in between. This CDR3 comprises 14 residues. The CDR3 DNA sequence: TGCGCCAGCACTCCCGCGGGAGGAGGCACTGAAGCTTTCTTT. This encodes CASTPAGGGTEAFF.

The chain has TRBV30 and TRBJ2-6; 8 nucleotides match TRBD1. Looked up from germline, CDR1 is GTSNPN and CDR2 is SVGIG (reference sequence). This CDR3 is built from 15 residues. V shed 3 bases, J shed 2 bases, and the junction held 3 bases outside the gene matches. CDR3 protein: CAWRLQGAGANVLTF. The CDR3 DNA reads as TGTGCCTGGAGACTACAGGGGGCTGGGGCCAACGTCCTGACTTTC.

J is TRBJ1-2 and V is TRBV20-1; D is perhaps TRBD1 (5 bases). The CDR3 spans 13 residues. Trimming stripped 3 bases from V and 7 bases from J, with 15 bases between. Looked up from germline, CDR1 is DFQATT and CDR2 is SNEGSKA (reference sequence). CDR3 region: CSASGLGEVGYTF. In DNA, the CDR3 is TGCAGTGCTAGTGGTTTGGGGGAGGTTGGCTACACCTTC.

The V call is TRBV28, the J call TRBJ1-1, with a possible D match to TRBD1 (6 bases). CDR1 and CDR2 (germline): MDHEN, SYDVKM. The CDR3 totals 14 residues. V was pared by 7 bases and J by 4 bases, with 16 bases between. CDR3 in DNA: TGTGCCAGCACGTTGAGGCAGGGGCCCACTGAAGCTTTCTTT. This translates into CASTLRQGPTEAFF.

The gene calls are TRBV28 and TRBJ2-7, with D possibly being TRBD1 (5 bases). The V gene's germline CDR1 is MDHEN and CDR2 SYDVKM. CDR3 length equals 13 residues. V was cut by 6 bases and J by 3 bases, with 12 bases left in between. The CDR3 here is CASRNGQLYEQYF. The CDR3, as DNA: TGTGCCAGCAGGAATGGACAACTCTACGAGCAGTACTTC.

This clone has just a few counts. V and J are TRBV7-3 and TRBJ2-3; 14 bases match TRBD2. CDR3 size: 16 residues. From germline, CDR1 is SGHTA and CDR2 FQGTGA. Germline trimming cut 4 bases from V and 6 bases from J; bases unmatched to any gene: 6. The CDR3 DNA reads as TGTGCCAGCAGCTCTGGACTAGCGGGAGGATGGGATACGCAGTATTTT. Translated, it gives CASSSGLAGGWDTQYF.

The chain links TRBV30 to TRBJ1-2; tentative D call: TRBD1 (6 bases). With 3 bases removed from V and 8 bases from J, the gap between germline ends came to 16 bases. CDR3 length: 13 amino acids. Germline CDR1 GTSNPN, CDR2 SVGIG (reference sequence). This CDR3 reads CAWRVAGTKGYTF. The CDR3 nucleotides are TGTGCCTGGAGAGTCGCCGGGACAAAGGGCTACACCTTC.

This chain uses TRBV28 with TRBJ2-3; 7 nucleotides align to TRBD2. Germline CDR1 MDHEN, CDR2 SYDVKM. There are 15 residues in the CDR3. Losses at the gene ends were 6 bases for V and 1 base for J; bases not matched to a gene: 7. The CDR3 DNA is TGTGCCAGCAGCCCAGGACTAGGAGGCACAGATACGCAGTATTTT. This sequence encodes CASSPGLGGTDTQYF.

The rearrangement uses TRBV5-1 and TRBJ2-1; D remains unclear. Looked up from germline, CDR1 is SGHRS and CDR2 is YFSETQ. V shed 0 bases and J shed 5 bases, with 6 bases lying between them. The CDR3 is made up of 13 amino acids. CDR3 region: CASSLDYNNEQFF. For the CDR3, the DNA is TGCGCCAGCAGCTTGGACTACAACAATGAGCAGTTCTTC.

The chain recombines TRBV19 with TRBJ2-1; TRBD2 matches 13 bases. CDR1 and CDR2 from the germline V gene are LNHDA and SQIVND (reference sequence). This CDR3 region has 17 residues. Trimming took 6 bases from V and 3 from J; bases not matched to a gene: 8. CDR3 in DNA: TGTGCCAGTAGGCGGACTAGCGGGAGATTAGACTACAATGAGCAGTTCTTC. It is translated as CASRRTSGRLDYNEQFF.

Turning to this clone: The sample has other DNA sequences that encode this CDR3 too. The gene calls are TRBV6-5 and TRBJ2-7, with D possibly being TRBD2 (6 bases). This CDR3 has 13 amino acids. CDR1 and CDR2 (germline): MNHEY, SVGAGI. V was trimmed by 0 bases and J by 4 bases, leaving 7 bases between them. The CDR3 DNA reads as TGTGCCAGCAGTTACTCACGGGGGTACGAGCAGTACTTC. Protein product: CASSYSRGYEQYF.

DNA of the CDR3: TGTGCCAGTGGGACAGACAATAATTCACCCCTCCACTTT. Translated: CASGTDNNSPLHF. The rearrangement uses TRBV19 and TRBJ1-6, with 7 bases identical to TRBD1. J gave up 5 bases and V 8 bases, and 3 bases lay outside the gene matches. From germline, CDR1 is LNHDA and CDR2 SQIVND (reference sequence). The CDR3 runs 13 residues.

The rearrangement uses TRBV18 and TRBJ1-5, with 9 bases that match TRBD1. This CDR3 comprises 15 residues. The trim removed 6 bases at V and 5 bases at J, leaving 8 bases unmatched. Looked up from germline, CDR1 is KGHSH and CDR2 is LQKENI. The CDR3 loop reads CASSRQQGADQPQHF. As DNA, the CDR3 is TGTGCCAGCTCTCGCCAACAGGGGGCGGATCAGCCCCAGCATTTT.

This clone was seen more than once but under ten times. The chain couples TRBV5-4 to TRBJ2-5; 8 bases agree with TRBD1. The J segment lost 1 base and the V segment lost 7 bases, leaving 9 bases of the junction unmatched. Germline-derived CDR1 and CDR2 are SGHNT and YYREEE (reference sequence). This CDR3 region has 15 residues. For the CDR3, the DNA is TGTGCCAGCCGCAGGGGGACAGGTCTCCAAGAGACCCAGTACTTC. Encoded protein: CASRRGTGLQETQYF.

V and J are TRBV12-5 and TRBJ1-1, with D possibly being TRBD1 (5 bases). V lost 0 bases and J lost 7, with 18 bases in between. The CDR3 loop spans 16 amino acids. Germline values: CDR1 LGHNT, CDR2 FRNRAP. The CDR3 loop is CASGLVLSRVLGEAFF. The CDR3 bases are TGTGCTAGTGGTTTGGTACTATCCAGGGTGCTTGGTGAAGCTTTCTTT.

The gene calls are TRBV10-3 and TRBJ2-7, with D tentatively TRBD1 (5 bases). This CDR3 has 14 residues. V lost 2 bases, J lost 7 bases, and 15 bases lay in between. Germline values: CDR1 ENHRY, CDR2 SYGVKD. The chain's CDR3 is CAISEGGRVGEQYF. CDR3 bases: TGTGCCATCAGTGAGGGTGGCAGGGTGGGGGAGCAGTACTTC.

This chain links TRBV25-1 with TRBJ1-4, with a weak D call TRBD1 (6 bases). The CDR3 consists of 14 residues. Germline V gene data show CDR1 as MGHDK and CDR2 as SYGVNS. V was trimmed by 3 bases and J by 5 bases, leaving 10 bases between them. The CDR3: CASSEGQPNEKLFF. The CDR3 DNA sequence: TGTGCCAGCAGTGAGGGACAACCCAATGAAAAACTGTTTTTT.

The chain uses TRBV5-8 and TRBJ2-6, with 7 bases lining up with TRBD2. Germline CDR1 SGHTS, CDR2 YDEGEE. This CDR3 region has 17 residues. J was trimmed by 2 bases and V by 1 base; bases with no gene match: 6. Here the CDR3 reads CASSLRTGLAGANVLTF. The CDR3 nucleotides are TGTGCCAGCAGCTTGAGAACAGGACTAGCTGGGGCCAACGTCCTGACTTTC.

The chain uses TRBV5-8 and TRBJ1-5; no definite D call. The CDR3 sequence is 12 residues long. Germline V gene lookup returns CDR1 SGHTS and CDR2 YDEGEE. The V gene lost 0 bases and the J gene lost 4 bases, with 2 bases spanning the gap. The CDR3 DNA reads TGTGCCAGCAGCTTGGCTAATCAGCCCCAGCATTTT. Protein sequence: CASSLANQPQHF. The complete variable domain, with remaining parts taken from reference TRBV5-8 and TRBJ1-5, reads EAGVTQSPTHLIKTRGQQATLRCSPISGHTSVYWYQQALGLGLQFLLWYDEGEERNRGNFPPRFSGRQFPNYSSELNVNALELEDSALYLCASSLANQPQHFGDGTRLSIL.